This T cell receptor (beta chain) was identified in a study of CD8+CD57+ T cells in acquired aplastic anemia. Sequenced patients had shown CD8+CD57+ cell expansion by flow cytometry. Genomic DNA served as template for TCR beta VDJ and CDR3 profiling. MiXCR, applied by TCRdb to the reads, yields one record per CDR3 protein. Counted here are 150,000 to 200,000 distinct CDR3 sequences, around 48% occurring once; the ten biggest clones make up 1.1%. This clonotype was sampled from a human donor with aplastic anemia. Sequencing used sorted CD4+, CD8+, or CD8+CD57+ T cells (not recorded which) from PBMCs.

In DNA form, the CDR3 reads TGTGCCAGCAGTCCTGGGACTTTTACCTACGAGCAGTACTTC. Protein product: CASSPGTFTYEQYF. The chain carries TRBV12-3 or TRBV12-4 and TRBJ2-7, with D possibly TRBD2 on 6 matching bases. With 5 bases removed from V and 2 bases from J, the gap between germline ends came to 13 bases. The CDR3 consists of 14 residues.